The source of this T cell receptor (beta chain) is a study of blood T cell repertoires in COVID-19. Per the study methods: Reference gene primer amplification gave estimated nucleated cell counts. The assay was immunoSEQ multiplex PCR, and TCRdb's table has in-frame clones only and misses some. The V and J calls and clone size are taken from that table; D and trimming were inferred from the DNA. The repertoire holds approximately 220,000 clones, with about 88% as singletons. This clone was seen a handful of times. This receptor was obtained from a woman aged 30 to 39 who had recovered from COVID-19. Sequenced input: PBMCs or T cells enriched from blood (not recorded which).

The CDR3 region has the DNA TGTGCCAGTAGTACGCAGCGGAATCAGCCCCAGCATTTT. As protein: CASSTQRNQPQHF. This chain links TRBV19 with TRBJ1-5; no firm D call. Germline-derived CDR1 and CDR2 are LNHDA and SQIVND (reference sequence). The length of the CDR3 is 13 residues. V lost 4 bases to trimming and J lost 4 bases, with 8 bases between them.